A single TCR beta chain is shown here with its context. The junction had 4 bases not matched to a gene; V was cut back by 6 bases and J by 0 bases. The CDR3 totals 16 residues. From germline, CDR1 is KGHSH and CDR2 LQKENI. While infection was still active, Seattle patients were enrolled and then followed longitudinally. This specimen comes from a study of blood T cell repertoires in COVID-19. About the study: Samples taken during acute and convalescent COVID-19 were collected in the United States, Italy and Spain. In each case, the material was cDNA or gDNA derived from T cells, B-cell-depleted T cells, or PBMCs.

Some clones are missing from TCRdb's copy, which holds only in-frame ones; the method was immunoSEQ multiplex PCR. The sample carries fewer than 500,000 clones, 70% to 90% recorded once. The origin of this receptor is a man between 18 and 29 years old with COVID-19, enrolled during active disease. The chain combines TRBV18 with TRBJ2-7; 14 bases match TRBD2. Sequencing used peripheral blood. The CDR3 nucleotides read TGTGCCAGCTCGCTGGGACTAGCGGGGGCCTCCTACGAGCAGTACTTC. Protein: CASSLGLAGASYEQYF.